The clone carrying this T cell receptor (beta chain) was counted ten times or more. No antigen is known for it. Germline V gene lookup returns CDR1 SGHTA and CDR2 FQGNSA. The CDR3 has 19 amino acids. V lost 1 base, J lost 0 bases, and 12 bases stayed unmatched. Via MiXCR, TCRdb re-called the reads, giving one row per CDR3 protein. Here the sample spans 180,000 or so distinct CDR3 sequences, about a sixth being singletons. These data come from a study of T cell repertoires in cytomegalovirus infection. Study information: Indications came from public TCR beta signatures; they pointed to CMV infection and to a matching HLA type. Study-level results: There were carriers of CMV plus the relevant HLA, and cumulative public TCR beta family frequency identified them. Ex vivo, HLA-C-restricted CMV-specific TCR beta clonotypes prevailed over the rest of the response.

The sequenced material came from CD8+ T cells from PBMCs. V is TRBV7-2 and J is TRBJ1-1; TRBD1 agrees at 9 bases. This sequence originates from a human donor in good health (CMV status not recorded). Some clones in this sample may be carry-over from other donors' samples. The CDR3 DNA sequence: TGTGCCAGCAGCTTAGACTTTGGGACAGGGTTTTTTTTGAACACTGAAGCTTTCTTT. This translates into CASSLDFGTGFFLNTEAFF. Drawing the rest from reference TRBV7-2 and TRBJ1-1, the complete variable domain is GAGVSQSPSNKVTEKGKDVELRCDPISGHTALYWYRQSLGQGLEFLIYFQGNSAPDKSGLPSDRFSAERTGGSVSTLTIQRTQQEDSAVYLCASSLDFGTGFFLNTEAFFGQGTRLTVV.